This T cell receptor beta chain appears in the sequencing data of a study of blood T cells in healthy people across ages. The use of a sample-barcoded 5' primer and a J-beta primer mix characterized a second PCR of roughly 6 to 12 cycles. In TCRdb, the 5' RACE reads were re-called with MiXCR into one record per CDR3 protein. The sample includes some 940,000 distinct CDR3 sequences, around 29% of them seen just once. Germline-derived CDR1 and CDR2 are PRHDT and FYEKMQ (reference sequence). The CDR3 is made up of 16 amino acids. The V end lost 1 base, the J end lost 3 bases, and 13 bases lay between the germline ends. The same sample was also studied in work on T cells of mothers and their children.

This clonotype was obtained from a woman between 40 and 55 years old in good health. The V call is TRBV13, the J call TRBJ2-1; no firm D call. Sequenced input: blood. The CDR3 reads CASSLESARYYNEQFF. In nucleotides, the CDR3 is TGTGCCAGCAGCTTAGAGTCAGCGAGGTACTACAATGAGCAGTTCTTC. The complete variable domain, with remaining parts taken from reference TRBV13 and TRBJ2-1, reads AAGVIQSPRHLIKEKRETATLKCYPIPRHDTVYWYQQGPGQDPQFLISFYEKMQSDKGSIPDRFSAQQFSDYHSELNMSSLELGDSALYFCASSLESARYYNEQFFGPGTRLTVL.